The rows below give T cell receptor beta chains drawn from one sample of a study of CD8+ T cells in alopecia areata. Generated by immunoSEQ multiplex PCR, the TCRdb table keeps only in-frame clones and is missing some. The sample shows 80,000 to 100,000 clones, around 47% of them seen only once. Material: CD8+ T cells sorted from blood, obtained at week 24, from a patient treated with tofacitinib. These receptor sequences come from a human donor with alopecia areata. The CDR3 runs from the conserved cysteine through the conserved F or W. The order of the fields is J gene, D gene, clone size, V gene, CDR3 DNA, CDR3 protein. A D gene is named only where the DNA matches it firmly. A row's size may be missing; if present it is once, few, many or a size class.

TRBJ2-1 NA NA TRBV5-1 TGCGCCAGCAGCTTCCGGGAAGGCTCCTACAATGAGCAGTTCTTC CASSFREGSYNEQFF
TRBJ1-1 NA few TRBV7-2 TGTGCCAGCAGCTTAGCACAGGGTACTGAAGCTTTCTTT CASSLAQGTEAFF
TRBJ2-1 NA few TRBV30 TGTGCCTGGAGTGGGTGGTCGGGGGCCTACAATGAGCAGTTCTTC CAWSGWSGAYNEQFF
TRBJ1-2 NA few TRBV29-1 TGCAGCGTTGAAGGTGGTCCACTATCGAACTATGGCTACACCTTC CSVEGGPLSNYGYTF
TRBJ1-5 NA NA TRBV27 TGTGCCAGCAGTGAACGACAGTTGGTCGTGAGCAATCAGCCCCAGCATTTT CASSERQLVVSNQPQHF
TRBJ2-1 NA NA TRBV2 TGTGCCACGGATGGGGGGTCCTACAATGAGCAGTTCTTC CATDGGSYNEQFF
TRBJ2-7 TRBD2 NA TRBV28 TGTGCCAGCAGTTCCCGTAGGGGCGGGAGAGACGGCTACGAGCAGTACTTC CASSSRRGGRDGYEQYF
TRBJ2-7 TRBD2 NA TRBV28 TGTGCCAGCAGTTCCGGGACTAGCGGCTTCTACGAGCAGTACTTC CASSSGTSGFYEQYF
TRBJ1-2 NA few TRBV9 TGTGCCAGCAGCTCCAGGGGTGGCTACACCTTC CASSSRGGYTF
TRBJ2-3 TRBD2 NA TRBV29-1 TGCAGCGCCGGGGGGGATACGCAGTATTTT CSAGGDTQYF
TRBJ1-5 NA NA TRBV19 TGTGCCAGTAGTATTGAGTTCCCCCAGCCCCAGCATTTT CASSIEFPQPQHF
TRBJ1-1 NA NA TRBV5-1 TGCGCCAGCAGCTTGGAACAGAACCCCGGGACTGAAGCTTTCTTT CASSLEQNPGTEAFF
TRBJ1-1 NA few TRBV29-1 TGCAGCGCCGTCGCGGGGAGAGGCACTGAAGCTTTCTTT CSAVAGRGTEAFF
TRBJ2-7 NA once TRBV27 TGTGCCAGCAGTCTCCACTCCTACGAGCAGTACTTC CASSLHSYEQYF
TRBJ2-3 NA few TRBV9 TGTGCCAGCAGCGCCGACCTGGACGTAGATACGCAGTATTTT CASSADLDVDTQYF
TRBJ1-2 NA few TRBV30 TGTGTCGTCGACGTAATGCGCGGCTACACCTTC CVVDVMRGYTF
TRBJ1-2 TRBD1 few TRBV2 TGTGCCAGCAGTGAGTGGCCAGGGGGCTATGGCTACACCTTC CASSEWPGGYGYTF
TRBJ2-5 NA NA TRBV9 TGTGCCAGCAGCGTCGGAGGGAATTCCATCCAAGAGACCCAGTACTTC CASSVGGNSIQETQYF